The 16 T cell receptor beta chains below were found in one sample sequenced in a study of response to subunit inactivated influenza vaccine. TCRdb re-called the RT-PCR reads with MiXCR, one entry per CDR3 protein. The data contain hundreds of thousands of distinct CDR3 sequences, about 18% of them singletons. The sequenced sample was PBMCs from blood, obtained roughly 5 days after vaccination. The receptors shown here come from a man in his fifties who received an inactivated influenza vaccine.

V and J are TRBV7-9 and TRBJ2-3; 8 bases agree with TRBD2. The CDR3 has 16 residues. The germline gives CDR1 SEHNR, CDR2 FQNEAQ (reference sequence). Unmatched junction bases numbered 7, after V lost 0 bases and J lost 5 bases. The chain's CDR3 is CASSLATGGSGDTQYF. The CDR3 DNA reads TGTGCCAGCAGCTTAGCAACGGGAGGGTCAGGAGATACGCAGTATTTT.

The chain recombines TRBV6-4 with TRBJ2-7; D is unresolved. V shed 2 bases and J shed 0 bases, with 5 bases lying between them. The germline CDR1 and CDR2 sequences are MRHNA and SNTAGT. This CDR3 contains 13 residues. CDR3 coding DNA: TGTGCCAGCAGTGACCTCAGCTCCTACGAGCAGTACTTC. It translates to CASSDLSSYEQYF.

The chain recombines TRBV10-3 with TRBJ2-4; D unclear. Trimming removed 3 bases at V and 0 bases at J, with 0 bases between. The CDR3 length is 12 residues. In germline, CDR1 is ENHRY, CDR2 SYGVKD. This CDR3 reads CAISEAKNIQYF. DNA of the CDR3: TGTGCCATCAGTGAAGCCAAAAACATTCAGTACTTC.

V and J are TRBV7-6 and TRBJ2-6, with unresolved D. V was shortened by 1 base and J by 0 bases, with 4 bases between the two germline ends. CDR1 is SGHVS and CDR2 is FNYEAQ in the germline V gene. CDR3 length: 15 residues. This chain's CDR3 is CASSLVSSGANVLTF. The CDR3 DNA reads TGTGCCAGCAGCTTAGTTAGCTCTGGGGCCAACGTCCTGACTTTC.

This clonotype was detected ten times or more. V usage is TRBV7-9 and J usage is TRBJ2-1, with D uncertain. The CDR3 has 15 amino acids. Germline CDR1 SEHNR, CDR2 FQNEAQ (reference sequence). The V end was cut by 5 bases, the J end by 0 bases, with 11 bases between. The CDR3 sequence is CASSQFSSSYNEQFF. The CDR3 bases are TGTGCCAGCAGCCAGTTTAGTAGCTCCTACAATGAGCAGTTCTTC.

The genes are TRBV10-3 and TRBJ2-2, with TRBD2 matching 9 bases. V shed 4 bases, J shed 3 bases, and the junction held 6 bases outside the gene matches. The CDR3 is 16 residues long. The germline V gene encodes CDR1 ENHRY and CDR2 SYGVKD. The chain's CDR3 is CAISGKREVDTGELFF. For the CDR3, the DNA is TGTGCCATCAGTGGGAAGCGGGAGGTCGACACCGGGGAGCTGTTTTTT.

The V gene is TRBV7-9, the J gene TRBJ2-7, with 8 positions matching TRBD1. CDR3 size: 15 residues. V was pared by 5 bases and J by 6 bases, with 12 bases of the junction left unmatched. Germline V gives CDR1 SEHNR, CDR2 FQNEAQ (reference sequence). The CDR3 region is CASSPRTGSVGEQYF. DNA for the CDR3: TGTGCCAGCAGCCCGAGGACAGGGTCGGTGGGCGAGCAGTACTTC.

Only a few counts were recorded for this clonotype. DNA for the CDR3: TGCAGTGCCATTCCAGGGACGGAGGAGTCGGGGATTTTTACAGATACGCAGTATTTT. Its protein product is CSAIPGTEESGIFTDTQYF. The chain employs TRBV20-1 and TRBJ2-3; D is perhaps TRBD1 or TRBD2 (5 bases each). CDR1 DFQATT and CDR2 SNEGSKA come from the germline V gene (reference sequence). This CDR3 spans 19 amino acids. The V end lost 6 bases, the J end lost 3 bases, and 31 bases lay between the germline ends.

The V call is TRBV12-3 or TRBV12-4, the J call TRBJ1-2, with unresolved D. Trimming took 0 bases from V and 0 from J, leaving 11 bases between them. This CDR3 is built from 16 residues. In nucleotides, the CDR3 is TGTGCCAGCAGTTTAGCGTCCGGGATCGCTAACTATGGCTACACCTTC. Protein: CASSLASGIANYGYTF.

V gene TRBV24-1 combines with J gene TRBJ2-1, with 9 nucleotides matching TRBD2. CDR3 length: 17 residues. With V trimmed by 4 bases and J by 6 bases, 12 bases remained unmatched. Germline loops: CDR1 KGHDR, CDR2 SFDVKD. The CDR3 sequence: CATSDTISGSSGNEQFF. The CDR3 DNA reads TGTGCCACCAGTGACACGATTAGCGGGAGTTCGGGCAATGAGCAGTTCTTC.

This clonotype has more than one count but fewer than ten. The rearrangement uses TRBV10-1 and TRBJ2-1; D unresolved. The V gene's germline CDR1 is WNHNN and CDR2 SYGVQD (reference sequence). V lost 8 bases and J lost 9, with 20 bases in between. There are 14 residues in the CDR3. The CDR3, as DNA: TGCGCCAGCTTAAAGCTGGTCACGGAAATTGAGCAGTTCTTC. This gives the protein CASLKLVTEIEQFF.

This clonotype was counted between two and nine times. The chain carries TRBV24-1 and TRBJ2-1; 15 bases match TRBD2. Trimming at V came to 5 bases and at J to 6 bases, leaving 13 bases not matched to a gene. CDR1 is KGHDR and CDR2 is SFDVKD in the germline V gene. The CDR3 consists of 19 residues. The CDR3 coding sequence is TGTGCCACCAGTGTCGTGGGACTAGCGGGGGGACCCTCGCCCAATGAGCAGTTCTTC. Protein product: CATSVVGLAGGPSPNEQFF.

This clonotype was detected only a few times. This chain uses TRBV7-8 with TRBJ2-1; TRBD2 might be the D (5 bases). CDR1 and CDR2 from the germline V gene are SGHVS and FQNEAQ. V lost 5 bases, J lost 16 bases, and 18 bases lay in between. The CDR3 has 12 residues. The CDR3 bases are TGTGCCAGCAGCCCGCCGTTGGCCCGGGGATTCTTC. As protein: CASSPPLARGFF.

The chain carries TRBV6-5 and TRBJ1-3; D gene unclear. CDR1 and CDR2 from the germline V gene are MNHEY and SVGAGI. V was trimmed by 0 bases and J by 0 bases, leaving 6 bases between them. The CDR3 is 15 residues long. Here the CDR3 reads CASSYSQTSGNTIYF. Written as DNA, the CDR3 is TGTGCCAGCAGTTACTCGCAAACCTCTGGAAACACCATATATTTT.

The chain combines TRBV5-5 with TRBJ2-3; TRBD2 aligns across 7 bases. Germline V gives CDR1 SGHKS, CDR2 YYEKEE (reference sequence). This CDR3 is 16 amino acids long. Trimming cost V 0 bases and J 3 bases; bases outside gene matches: 7. Here the CDR3 DNA reads TGTGCCAGCAGCTTGGTAGTGGGAGGGCGAACAGATACGCAGTATTTT. Protein sequence: CASSLVVGGRTDTQYF.

In its sample, this clonotype was seen a few times. The chain couples TRBV20-1 to TRBJ2-1; D may correspond to TRBD1 or TRBD2 (5 bases each). From germline, CDR1 is DFQATT and CDR2 SNEGSKA (reference sequence). CDR3 length equals 13 residues. Trimming left V 6 bases short and J 9 bases short, with 18 bases between. DNA for the CDR3: TGCAGTGCGAAGGAGGAAGGGGACGGTGAGCAGTTCTTC. Amino acid sequence: CSAKEEGDGEQFF.